These 24 T cell receptor beta chains came from one sample sequenced in a study of glioma-infiltrating T cells after dendritic cell vaccination (dated by TCRdb to the mid-2010s). Library preparation was by the immunoSEQ multiplex PCR assay. The source is immuneACCESS, and TCRdb retained only in-frame sequences with V and J called. Part of the clones is not carried over; for the studies checked, unresolved V genes explain less than half of this, and the remainder is unexplained. Across this sample there are about 92,000 clones, with about nine tenths seen only once. The ten most abundant clones make up approximately 14% of the sample. The material sequenced was blood, taken before dendritic cell vaccination. The source of these receptors is a human donor with glioblastoma.

This clone appeared a single time. Here the CDR3 DNA reads TGTGCCAGCAGCTTAAGGTTTGGGTACGACGACGGGGGGCCCGTCCCAGATACGCAGTATTTT. It encodes CASSLRFGYDDGGPVPDTQYF. The chain links TRBV13 to TRBJ2-3; the D gene is possibly TRBD2 (7 bases). The CDR3 is 21 amino acids. Looked up from germline, CDR1 is PRHDT and CDR2 is FYEKMQ (reference sequence). V was trimmed by 2 bases and J by 4 bases, leaving 31 bases between them. Drawing the rest from reference TRBV13 and TRBJ2-3, the complete variable domain is AAGVIQSPRHLIKEKRETATLKCYPIPRHDTVYWYQQGPGQDPQFLISFYEKMQSDKGSIPDRFSAQQFSDYHSELNMSSLELGDSALYFCASSLRFGYDDGGPVPDTQYFGPGTRLTVL.

The V gene is TRBV19, the J gene TRBJ1-2; 9 bases align to TRBD1. Germline values: CDR1 LNHDA, CDR2 SQIVND (reference sequence). J gave up 1 base and V 7 bases, and 7 bases lay outside the gene matches. This CDR3 contains 15 residues. The CDR3 region is CASIPGQGYNYGYTF. The CDR3 region has the DNA TGTGCCAGTATCCCGGGACAGGGATATAACTATGGCTACACCTTC. Filled out from reference TRBV19 and TRBJ1-2, the complete variable domain reads DGGITQSPKYLFRKEGQNVTLSCEQNLNHDAMYWYRQDPGQGLRLIYYSQIVNDFQKGDIAEGYSVSREKKESFPLTVTSAQKNPTAFYLCASIPGQGYNYGYTFGSGTRLTVV.

The rearrangement links TRBV5-1 to TRBJ2-1, with TRBD2 matching 9 bases. CDR3 length: 15 amino acids. V trimming: 0 bases; J trimming: 4 bases; junction bases outside the gene matches: 2. The germline V gene has CDR1 SGHRS and CDR2 YFSETQ. CDR3 DNA: TGCGCCAGCAGCTTGGAGCTAGCGGGATACAATGAGCAGTTCTTC. It is translated as CASSLELAGYNEQFF.

The rearrangement uses TRBV7-6 and TRBJ2-3; 10 nucleotides agree with TRBD1. CDR3 length: 19 residues. Unmatched junction bases numbered 14, after V lost 5 bases and J lost 0 bases. In germline, CDR1 is SGHVS, CDR2 FNYEAQ. In nucleotides, the CDR3 is TGTGCCAGCAGCGTACCCGGGACAGGGGCTCGACTTAGCACAGATACGCAGTATTTT. Translating gives CASSVPGTGARLSTDTQYF. The variable domain in full, with the rest retrieved from reference TRBV7-6 and TRBJ2-3, is GAGVSQSPRYKVTKRGQDVALRCDPISGHVSLYWYRQALGQGPEFLTYFNYEAQQDKSGLPNDRFSAERPEGSISTLTIQRTEQRDSAMYRCASSVPGTGARLSTDTQYFGPGTRLTVL.

V gene TRBV4-3 combines with J gene TRBJ2-5, with a tentative D call TRBD2 (5 bases). The DNA matches TRBJ2-7 better at its end, which makes the J call doubtful. Germline V gene lookup returns CDR1 LGHNA and CDR2 YSLEER. This CDR3 region has 17 residues. CDR3 sequence: CASSQDPTPRGGYEQYF. The CDR3, as DNA: TGCGCCAGCAGCCAAGATCCAACGCCGCGCGGAGGATACGAGCAGTACTTC.

V and J are TRBV7-2 and TRBJ2-2; 8 positions agree with TRBD1. The CDR3 is 15 residues long. V trimming: 4 bases; J trimming: 7 bases; junction bases outside the gene matches: 8. Germline CDR1 and CDR2: SGHTA and FQGNSA. CDR3: CASSSTDRVSGELFF. CDR3 nucleotide sequence: TGTGCCAGCAGCTCGACGGACAGGGTGAGCGGGGAGCTGTTTTTT.

The V call is TRBV30, the J call TRBJ1-5, with a tentative D call TRBD1 (5 bases). Trimming took 1 base from V and 4 from J, leaving 8 bases between them. CDR3 length: 13 amino acids. The V gene's germline CDR1 is GTSNPN and CDR2 SVGIG (reference sequence). CDR3 region: CAWSGQINQPQHF. CDR3 coding DNA: TGTGCCTGGAGTGGACAGATTAATCAGCCCCAGCATTTT.

This chain links TRBV7-9 with TRBJ1-2; TRBD1 matches at 7 bases. V shed 1 base, J shed 4 bases, and the junction held 3 bases outside the gene matches. This CDR3 has 14 amino acids. Germline-derived CDR1 and CDR2 are SEHNR and FQNEAQ (reference sequence). The DNA of the CDR3 is TGTGCCAGCAGCTTAGTCGGACAGGCCTATGGCTACACCTTC. Protein product: CASSLVGQAYGYTF.

V and J are TRBV6-5 and TRBJ2-3; tentatively, D is TRBD2 (6 bases). Germline-derived CDR1 and CDR2 are MNHEY and SVGAGI. Between the trimmed V and J ends, which lost 6 bases and 0 bases, there was a span of 10 bases. The CDR3 has 14 residues. CDR3 nucleotide sequence: TGTGCCAGCAGGTTAGCGGTTAGCACAGATACGCAGTATTTT. Translation: CASRLAVSTDTQYF.

V and J are TRBV4-3 and TRBJ1-4; D gene ambiguous. V was trimmed by 3 bases and J by 4 bases, leaving 9 bases between them. CDR3 size: 14 residues. CDR1 and CDR2 (germline): LGHNA, YSLEER. The CDR3: CASSQALNNEKLFF. For the CDR3, the DNA is TGCGCCAGCAGCCAGGCCCTGAATAATGAAAAACTGTTTTTT.

V gene TRBV15 combines with J gene TRBJ1-4; possibly TRBD1 for D (5 bases). Germline CDR1 reads LNHNV; CDR2 reads YYDKDF (reference sequence). This CDR3 has 13 amino acids. Trimming removed 0 bases at V and 8 bases at J, with 7 bases between. The CDR3 coding sequence is TGTGCCACCAGCAGAGACAGACAGGAAAAACTGTTTTTT. As protein: CATSRDRQEKLFF.

The chain couples TRBV5-6 to TRBJ2-2; 9 bases agree with TRBD1. Germline V gene data show CDR1 as SGHDT and CDR2 as YYEEEE. Germline trimming cut 5 bases from V and 7 bases from J; bases unmatched to any gene: 9. The CDR3 is made up of 15 amino acids. The CDR3 region has the DNA TGTGCCAGCAGACTGGGACAGGGAGTGTTCGGGGAGCTGTTTTTT. Translating it yields CASRLGQGVFGELFF.

This CDR3 reads CASSQDRASPLHF. The CDR3 coding sequence is TGCGCCAGCAGCCAAGACAGGGCTTCACCCCTCCACTTT. V gene TRBV4-1 combines with J gene TRBJ1-6; a possible D gene is TRBD1 (5 bases). Trimming pared 0 bases from V and 9 bases from J, leaving 6 bases between. Per the germline V gene, CDR1 is MGHRA and CDR2 is YSYEKL. This CDR3 has 13 residues.

The chain employs TRBV30 and TRBJ1-2; D may be TRBD1 (6 bases). The germline V and J ends were trimmed by 0 bases and 0 bases, with 8 bases remaining between them. This CDR3 is built from 14 residues. Germline V gene data show CDR1 as GTSNPN and CDR2 as SVGIG (reference sequence). The CDR3 here is CAWSVQGPNYGYTF. Written as DNA, the CDR3 is TGTGCCTGGAGTGTACAGGGCCCTAACTATGGCTACACCTTC.

J is TRBJ1-5 and V is TRBV4-3; 11 nucleotides agree with TRBD1. The CDR3 runs to 16 residues. Losses at the gene ends were 1 base for V and 2 bases for J; bases not matched to a gene: 1. The V gene's germline CDR1 is LGHNA and CDR2 YSLEER. The CDR3: CASSQGTGGRNQPQHF. The CDR3 DNA reads TGCGCCAGCAGCCAAGGGACAGGGGGCCGCAATCAGCCCCAGCATTTT.

A single count supports this clone. This chain links TRBV4-3 with TRBJ2-3; 7 bases are a match to TRBD1. With 0 bases clipped from V and 0 bases from J, the junction kept 6 bases outside the gene matches. This CDR3 contains 17 residues. From germline, CDR1 is LGHNA and CDR2 YSLEER. The CDR3 sequence is CASSQDRTGTSTDTQYF. The CDR3 DNA is TGCGCCAGCAGCCAAGACAGGACAGGAACTAGCACAGATACGCAGTATTTT.

The rearrangement links TRBV7-8 to TRBJ2-7, with D possibly TRBD2 on 7 matching bases. The CDR3 has 15 amino acids. Deletions cut 3 bases from V and 2 bases from J, with 14 bases between. Germline lookup yields CDR1 SGHVS and CDR2 FQNEAQ. CDR3 amino acids: CASSLGSGDTYEQYF. Written as DNA, the CDR3 is TGTGCCAGCAGCTTGGGAAGCGGGGACACCTACGAGCAGTACTTC.

The chain links TRBV11-2 to TRBJ2-7; 8 nucleotides line up with TRBD1. The CDR3 is 17 residues long. Trimming removed 0 bases from V and 5 bases from J; junction bases left unmatched: 12. The germline V gene encodes CDR1 SGHAT and CDR2 FQNNGV. CDR3 coding DNA: TGTGCCAGCAGCTTAGATTCTTTAGGACAGGGAACCCACGAGCAGTACTTC. Translation: CASSLDSLGQGTHEQYF.

This chain connects TRBV5-1 to TRBJ2-3; TRBD2 aligns across 10 bases. The germline V gene encodes CDR1 SGHRS and CDR2 YFSETQ. V shed 4 bases, J shed 4 bases, and the junction held 9 bases outside the gene matches. The CDR3 runs to 16 residues. CDR3 residues: CASSIRTSGGADTQYF. The CDR3 bases are TGCGCCAGCAGCATAAGGACTAGCGGAGGAGCAGATACGCAGTATTTT.

CDR3 DNA sequence: TGTGCCAGCAGCCCAACCCCTGCGGACCTTGGGGCTCATAATTCACCCCTCCACTTT. Protein: CASSPTPADLGAHNSPLHF. The V gene is TRBV7-9, the J gene TRBJ1-6; D may be TRBD1 (5 bases). Trimming pared 5 bases from V and 5 bases from J, leaving 25 bases between. The length of the CDR3 is 19 residues. CDR1 SEHNR and CDR2 FQNEAQ come from the germline V gene (reference sequence).

CDR3 DNA: TGTGCCAGCAGTGCCTCCGGGACAGTACACGAGCAGTACTTC. It specifies CASSASGTVHEQYF. The rearrangement joins TRBV9 to TRBJ2-7; 7 bases line up with TRBD1. Germline CDR1 reads SGDLS; CDR2 reads YYNGEE. The CDR3 loop spans 14 amino acids. V dropped 5 bases and J dropped 5; count of bases not matched to a gene: 10.

The chain uses TRBV7-7 and TRBJ2-5; possibly TRBD1 for D (6 bases). Looked up from germline, CDR1 is SSHAT and CDR2 is FNYEAQ (reference sequence). Trimming removed 5 bases from V and 4 bases from J, with 17 bases in between. The CDR3 spans 15 residues. The CDR3 bases are TGTGCCAGCAGCGAACAGGGTTTACCTCGAGAGACCCAGTACTTC. It is translated as CASSEQGLPRETQYF.

The chain joins TRBV7-2 to TRBJ2-1; 10 bases match TRBD2. Germline CDR1 SGHTA, CDR2 FQGNSA. CDR3 length: 16 residues. J gave up 6 bases and V 5 bases, and 10 bases lay outside the gene matches. The CDR3 sequence: CASSPMGTSAGNEQFF. The DNA of the CDR3 is TGTGCCAGCAGCCCCATGGGGACTAGCGCTGGCAATGAGCAGTTCTTC.

This clone has a handful of counts. The genes are TRBV5-4 and TRBJ2-3; TRBD1 aligns across 7 bases. Germline V gene data show CDR1 as SGHNT and CDR2 as YYREEE (reference sequence). This CDR3 has 16 residues. The V gene end was trimmed by 1 base and the J gene end by 2 bases; junction bases not matched to a gene: 7. The CDR3 reads CASSLSGGSTTDTQYF. The CDR3 DNA reads as TGTGCCAGCAGCTTGTCAGGGGGTTCTACCACAGATACGCAGTATTTT. The full variable domain, completed using reference TRBV5-4 and TRBJ2-3, is ETGVTQSPTHLIKTRGQQVTLRCSSQSGHNTVSWYQQALGQGPQFIFQYYREEENGRGNFPPRFSGLQFPNYSSELNVNALELDDSALYLCASSLSGGSTTDTQYFGPGTRLTVL.